This T cell receptor (beta chain) was retrieved from a study of cytomegalovirus exposure and HLA in healthy donors. Germline V gives CDR1 MNHNS, CDR2 SASEGT. The CDR3 covers 13 residues. The germline V and J ends were trimmed by 5 bases and 2 bases, with 9 bases remaining between them. Use of 60 Vbeta and 13 Jbeta primers characterized the PCR. Clones were read by immunoSEQ multiplex PCR, and TCRdb kept only the in-frame ones, dropping some. The table lists hundreds of thousands of clones, around 75% of them singletons. This chain connects TRBV6-1 to TRBJ1-1; possibly TRBD1 for D (5 bases). This sequence originates from a woman aged 25 to 39 in good health and CMV-seronegative. The sample was PBMCs. The CDR3 is CASSPDSNTEAFF. The CDR3 DNA follows: TGTGCCAGCAGTCCTGACAGTAACACTGAAGCTTTCTTT.